Presented here are 3 T cell receptor beta chains from one specimen sequenced in a study of molecular identifiers for immune sequencing clone quantification. TCRdb recomputed calls from the PCR reads with MiXCR, one row per CDR3 protein. The profile shows around 460,000 distinct CDR3 sequences, 25% of them singletons. Source material: naive CD8+ T cells from blood, with Jurkat cell RNA spiked in. The subset is: FACS-sorted CD8+CD4-CCR7+CD45RA+ naive T cells. The origin of the receptors is a human donor in good health. Some libraries in this study had Jurkat cell RNA spiked in.

In this sample, this clonotype turned up many times. The chain employs TRBV12-3 or TRBV12-4 and TRBJ2-3; a possible D gene is TRBD1 (6 bases). The CDR3 extends over 14 amino acids. V was trimmed by 6 bases and J by 1 base, leaving 11 bases between them. The CDR3 reads CASRRTERTDTQYF. The CDR3, as DNA: TGTGCCAGCAGGAGGACAGAACGCACAGATACGCAGTATTTT.

Only a few counts were recorded for this clonotype. Here the CDR3 DNA reads TGTGCCAGCAGTGAATTGGGTGCGAGCAATCAGCCCCAGCATTTT. It encodes CASSELGASNQPQHF. The chain has TRBV6-1 and TRBJ1-5; no clear D gene. Trimming removed 2 bases from V and 1 base from J, with 9 bases in between. This CDR3 contains 15 residues. CDR1 and CDR2 from the germline V gene are MNHNS and SASEGT.

V and J are TRBV13 and TRBJ2-3; TRBD2 matches 9 bases. V dropped 6 bases and J dropped 2; count of bases not matched to a gene: 6. The germline gives CDR1 PRHDT, CDR2 FYEKMQ (reference sequence). The CDR3 runs 15 residues. The CDR3: CASSISGGTTDTQYF. CDR3 DNA: TGTGCCAGCAGTATTAGCGGGGGCACCACAGATACGCAGTATTTT.